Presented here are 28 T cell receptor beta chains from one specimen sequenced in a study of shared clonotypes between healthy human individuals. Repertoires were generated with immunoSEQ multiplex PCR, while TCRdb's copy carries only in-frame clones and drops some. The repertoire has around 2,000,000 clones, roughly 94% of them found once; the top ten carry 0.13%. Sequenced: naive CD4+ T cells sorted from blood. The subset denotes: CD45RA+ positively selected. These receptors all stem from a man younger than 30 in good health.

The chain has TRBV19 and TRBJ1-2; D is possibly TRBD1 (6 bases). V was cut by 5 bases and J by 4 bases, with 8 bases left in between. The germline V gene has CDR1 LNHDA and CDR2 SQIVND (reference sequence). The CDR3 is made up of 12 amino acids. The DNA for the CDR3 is TGTGCCAGTAGTCCCAGGGGCTATGGCTACACCTTC. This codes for CASSPRGYGYTF.

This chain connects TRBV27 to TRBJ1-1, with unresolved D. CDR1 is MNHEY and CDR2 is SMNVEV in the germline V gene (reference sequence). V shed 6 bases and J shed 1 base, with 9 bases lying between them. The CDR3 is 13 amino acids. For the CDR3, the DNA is TGTGCCAGCAGGTACACAAAGAACACTGAAGCTTTCTTT. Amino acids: CASRYTKNTEAFF.

Written as DNA, the CDR3 is TGTGCCTGGAGTCTCCAACAGGATCAGCCCCAGCATTTT. Its protein product is CAWSLQQDQPQHF. V and J are TRBV30 and TRBJ1-5; possible D gene TRBD1, 5 bases. Trimming cost V 2 bases and J 5 bases, with 10 bases left between them. The CDR3 loop spans 13 amino acids. The V gene's germline CDR1 is GTSNPN and CDR2 SVGIG (reference sequence).

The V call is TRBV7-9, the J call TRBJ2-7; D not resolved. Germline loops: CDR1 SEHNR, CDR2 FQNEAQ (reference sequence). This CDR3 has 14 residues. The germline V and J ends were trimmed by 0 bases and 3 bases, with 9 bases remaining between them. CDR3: CASSLAVIRYEQYF. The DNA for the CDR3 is TGTGCCAGCAGCTTAGCCGTGATCCGCTACGAGCAGTACTTC. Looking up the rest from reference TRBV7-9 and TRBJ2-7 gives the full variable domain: DTGVSQNPRHKITKRGQNVTFRCDPISEHNRLYWYRQTLGQGPEFLTYFQNEAQLEKSRLLSDRFSAERPKGSFSTLEIQRTEQGDSAMYLCASSLAVIRYEQYFGPGTRLTVT.

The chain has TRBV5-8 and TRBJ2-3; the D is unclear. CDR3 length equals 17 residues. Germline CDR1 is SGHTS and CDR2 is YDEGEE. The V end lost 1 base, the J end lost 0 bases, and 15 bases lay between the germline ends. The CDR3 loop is CASSLRLQLTSTDTQYF. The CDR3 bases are TGTGCCAGCAGCTTGAGGCTCCAGCTCACTAGCACAGATACGCAGTATTTT.

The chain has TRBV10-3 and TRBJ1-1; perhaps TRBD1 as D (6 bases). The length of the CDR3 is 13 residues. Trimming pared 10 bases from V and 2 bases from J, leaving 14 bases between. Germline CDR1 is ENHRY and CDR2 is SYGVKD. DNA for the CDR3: TGTGCCACTAAGGACAGCGACAACACTGAAGCTTTCTTT. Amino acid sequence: CATKDSDNTEAFF.

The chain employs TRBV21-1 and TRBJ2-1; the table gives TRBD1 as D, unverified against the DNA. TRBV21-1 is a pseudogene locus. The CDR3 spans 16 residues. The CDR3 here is CASTPCQGWLDNEQFF. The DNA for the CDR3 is TGTGCCAGCACCCCGTGTCAGGGGTGGTTGGACAATGAGCAGTTCTTC.

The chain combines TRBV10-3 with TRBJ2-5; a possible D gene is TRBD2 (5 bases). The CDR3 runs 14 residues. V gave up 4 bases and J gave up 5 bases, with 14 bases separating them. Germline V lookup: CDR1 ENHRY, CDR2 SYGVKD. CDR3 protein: CAISGRQDTETQYF. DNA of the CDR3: TGTGCCATCAGTGGGAGGCAAGATACTGAGACCCAGTACTTC.

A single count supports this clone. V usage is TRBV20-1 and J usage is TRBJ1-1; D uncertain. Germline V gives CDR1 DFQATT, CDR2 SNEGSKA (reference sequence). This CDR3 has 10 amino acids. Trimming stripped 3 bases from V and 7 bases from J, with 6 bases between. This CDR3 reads CSARRDEAFF. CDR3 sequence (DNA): TGCAGTGCTAGGAGAGATGAAGCTTTCTTT.

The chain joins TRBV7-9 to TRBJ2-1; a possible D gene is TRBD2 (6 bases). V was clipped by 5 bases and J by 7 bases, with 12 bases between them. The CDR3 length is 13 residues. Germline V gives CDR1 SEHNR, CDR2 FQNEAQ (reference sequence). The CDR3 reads CASSPGLPNEQFF. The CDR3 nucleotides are TGTGCCAGCAGCCCGGGACTCCCGAATGAGCAGTTCTTC.

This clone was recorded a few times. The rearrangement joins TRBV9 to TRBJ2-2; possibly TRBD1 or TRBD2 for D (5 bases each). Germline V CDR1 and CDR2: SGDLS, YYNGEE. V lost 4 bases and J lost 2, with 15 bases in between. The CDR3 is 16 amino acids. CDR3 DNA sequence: TGTGCCAGCAGCAGCCGGGACCCAATAAACACCGGGGAGCTGTTTTTT. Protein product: CASSSRDPINTGELFF. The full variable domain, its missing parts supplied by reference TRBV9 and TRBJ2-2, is DSGVTQTPKHLITATGQRVTLRCSPRSGDLSVYWYQQSLDQGLQFLIQYYNGEERAKGNILERFSAQQFPDLHSELNLSSLELGDSALYFCASSSRDPINTGELFFGEGSRLTVL.

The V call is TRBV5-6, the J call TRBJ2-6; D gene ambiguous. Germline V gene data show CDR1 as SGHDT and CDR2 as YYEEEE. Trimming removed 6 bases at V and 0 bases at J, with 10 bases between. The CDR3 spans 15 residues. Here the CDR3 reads CASNPGYSGANVLTF. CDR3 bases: TGTGCCAGCAACCCGGGTTACTCTGGGGCCAACGTCCTGACTTTC.

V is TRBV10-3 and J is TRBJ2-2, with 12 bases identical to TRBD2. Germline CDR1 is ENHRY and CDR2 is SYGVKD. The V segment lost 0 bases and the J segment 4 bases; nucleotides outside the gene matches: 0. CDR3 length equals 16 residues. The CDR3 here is CAISESTSGSTGELFF. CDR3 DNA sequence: TGTGCCATCAGTGAGTCGACTAGCGGGAGCACCGGGGAGCTGTTTTTT.

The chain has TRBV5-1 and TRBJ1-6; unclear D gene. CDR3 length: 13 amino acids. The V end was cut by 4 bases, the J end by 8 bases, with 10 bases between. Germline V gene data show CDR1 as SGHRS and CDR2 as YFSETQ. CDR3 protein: CASSVSLDSPLHF. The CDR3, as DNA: TGCGCCAGCAGCGTCAGTCTCGATTCACCCCTCCACTTT.

CDR3 protein: CSLWGERLNEQFF. In nucleotides, the CDR3 is TGCAGCCTCTGGGGGGAGCGGCTTAATGAGCAGTTCTTC. The chain employs TRBV29-1 and TRBJ2-1, with a possible D match to TRBD2 (6 bases). The germline V gene has CDR1 SQVTM and CDR2 ANQGSEA. The CDR3 is 13 amino acids. The V end was cut by 8 bases, the J end by 7 bases, with 18 bases between.

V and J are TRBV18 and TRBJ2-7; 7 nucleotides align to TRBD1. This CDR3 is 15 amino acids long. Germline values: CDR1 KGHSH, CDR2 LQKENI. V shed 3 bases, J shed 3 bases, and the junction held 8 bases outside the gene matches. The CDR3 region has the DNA TGTGCCAGCTCACCCGGGACAGTGGGGATCTACGAGCAGTACTTC. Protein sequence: CASSPGTVGIYEQYF.

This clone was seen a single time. CDR3 sequence: CASSRAGLGVDQSYTF. In nucleotides, the CDR3 is TGTGCCAGCAGCCGGGCGGGATTGGGGGTCGACCAAAGCTACACCTTC. The chain combines TRBV4-2 with TRBJ1-2; maybe TRBD1 (5 bases). V lost 4 bases to trimming and J lost 9 bases, with 24 bases between them. The CDR3 is made up of 16 amino acids. The germline CDR1 and CDR2 sequences are LGHNA and YNFKEQ.

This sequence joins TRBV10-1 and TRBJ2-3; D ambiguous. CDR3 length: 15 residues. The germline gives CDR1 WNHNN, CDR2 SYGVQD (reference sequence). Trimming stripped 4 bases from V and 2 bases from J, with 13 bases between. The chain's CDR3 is CASSGAISSTDTQYF. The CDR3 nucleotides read TGCGCCAGCAGTGGGGCCATAAGCTCCACAGATACGCAGTATTTT.

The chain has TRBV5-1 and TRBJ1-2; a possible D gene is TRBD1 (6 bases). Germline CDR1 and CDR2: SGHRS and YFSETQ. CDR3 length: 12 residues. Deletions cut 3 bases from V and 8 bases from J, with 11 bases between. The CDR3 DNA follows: TGCGCCAGCAGCTCCGGGGACAACGGCTACACCTTC. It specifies CASSSGDNGYTF.

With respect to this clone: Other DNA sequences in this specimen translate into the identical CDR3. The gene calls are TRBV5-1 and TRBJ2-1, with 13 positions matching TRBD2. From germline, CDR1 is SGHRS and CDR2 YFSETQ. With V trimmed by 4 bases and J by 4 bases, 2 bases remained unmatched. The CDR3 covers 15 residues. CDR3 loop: CASSLGLAGYNEQFF. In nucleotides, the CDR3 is TGCGCCAGCAGCCTGGGACTAGCGGGGTACAATGAGCAGTTCTTC.

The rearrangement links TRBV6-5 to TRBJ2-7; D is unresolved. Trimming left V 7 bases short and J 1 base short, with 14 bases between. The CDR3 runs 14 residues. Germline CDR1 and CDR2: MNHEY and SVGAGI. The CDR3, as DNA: TGTGCCAGCAACCCGACCGGTAGATCCTACGAGCAGTACTTC. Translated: CASNPTGRSYEQYF.

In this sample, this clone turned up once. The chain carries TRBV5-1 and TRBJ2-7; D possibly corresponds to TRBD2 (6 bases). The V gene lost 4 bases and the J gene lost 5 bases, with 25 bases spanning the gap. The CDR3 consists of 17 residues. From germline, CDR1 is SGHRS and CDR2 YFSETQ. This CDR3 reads CASSTLIVAGRTNEQYF. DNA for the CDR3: TGCGCCAGCAGCACCCTAATAGTGGCAGGGAGGACCAACGAGCAGTACTTC.

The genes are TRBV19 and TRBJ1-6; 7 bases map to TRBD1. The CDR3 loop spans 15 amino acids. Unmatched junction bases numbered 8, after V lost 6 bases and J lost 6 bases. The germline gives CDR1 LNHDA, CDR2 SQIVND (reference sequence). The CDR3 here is CASRRQGDFNSPLHF. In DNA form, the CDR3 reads TGTGCCAGTAGGCGACAGGGCGATTTTAATTCACCCCTCCACTTT.

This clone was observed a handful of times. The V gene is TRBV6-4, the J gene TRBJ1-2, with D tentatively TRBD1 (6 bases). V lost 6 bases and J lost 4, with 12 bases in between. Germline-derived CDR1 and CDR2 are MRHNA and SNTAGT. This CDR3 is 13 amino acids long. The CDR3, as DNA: TGTGCCAGCAGGCCAGGGGATCGCTATGGCTACACCTTC. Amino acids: CASRPGDRYGYTF.

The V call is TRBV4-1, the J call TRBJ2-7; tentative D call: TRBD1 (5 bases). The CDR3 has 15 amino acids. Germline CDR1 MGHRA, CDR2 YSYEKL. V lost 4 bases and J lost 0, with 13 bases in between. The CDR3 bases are TGCGCCAGCAGCCTCCAGGGTAGGAGCTCCTACGAGCAGTACTTC. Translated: CASSLQGRSSYEQYF.

CDR3: CASSDTSGGVSWEQFF. The DNA for the CDR3 is TGTGCCAGCAGTGATACTAGCGGGGGGGTATCATGGGAGCAGTTCTTC. The V and J genes are TRBV28 and TRBJ2-1; the match to TRBD2 covers 13 bases. CDR1 is MDHEN, CDR2 SYDVKM, per germline. J was trimmed by 10 bases and V by 5 bases; bases with no gene match: 11. The CDR3 totals 16 residues.

The CDR3 loop reads CASSEGTGYGYTF. DNA for the CDR3: TGTGCCAGCAGCGAGGGGACAGGGTATGGCTACACCTTC. The J gene is TRBJ1-2, the V gene TRBV11-2, with TRBD1 matching over 9 bases. Germline CDR1 reads SGHAT; CDR2 reads FQNNGV. This CDR3 contains 13 residues. With 5 bases clipped from V and 5 bases from J, the junction kept 3 bases outside the gene matches.

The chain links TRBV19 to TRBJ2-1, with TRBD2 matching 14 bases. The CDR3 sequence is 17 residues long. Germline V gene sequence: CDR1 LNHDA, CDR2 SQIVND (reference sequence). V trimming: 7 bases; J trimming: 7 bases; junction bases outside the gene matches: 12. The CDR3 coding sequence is TGTGCCAGTACCTCCCCCCCCGGGACTAGCGGGAGTAATGAGCAGTTCTTC. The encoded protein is CASTSPPGTSGSNEQFF.